This record concerns one TCR beta chain sequence. Authors' data handling: Researchers report that nucleated cell counts were estimated from reference gene primer amplification. Sequencing was performed with immunoSEQ multiplex PCR; in TCRdb, only in-frame clones are kept and a portion is missing. V and J calls and clone size are those listed in that table; D and trimming were worked out from the DNA. The repertoire includes approximately 140,000 clones, 75% to 90% of them detected once, and about 6% sits in the top ten. The data are from a study of blood T cell repertoires in COVID-19. Study information: The United States, Italy and Spain were the sources of the acute and convalescent COVID-19 samples. PBMCs, B-cell-depleted T cells, or T cells were the source of the cDNA or gDNA that made up the material.

There are 11 residues in the CDR3. Looked up from germline, CDR1 is LGHDT and CDR2 is YNNKEL (reference sequence). V was clipped by 0 bases and J by 10 bases, with 6 bases between them. This sequence was found in a man at least 80 years old with acute or convalescent COVID-19. Sequencing was done on a sample of peripheral blood. V gene TRBV3-1 (or the pseudogene TRBV3-2) combines with J gene TRBJ1-1; no clear D. Here the CDR3 DNA reads TGTGCCAGCAGCCAAGATTATAGAGCTTTCTTT. Amino acids: CASSQDYRAFF.